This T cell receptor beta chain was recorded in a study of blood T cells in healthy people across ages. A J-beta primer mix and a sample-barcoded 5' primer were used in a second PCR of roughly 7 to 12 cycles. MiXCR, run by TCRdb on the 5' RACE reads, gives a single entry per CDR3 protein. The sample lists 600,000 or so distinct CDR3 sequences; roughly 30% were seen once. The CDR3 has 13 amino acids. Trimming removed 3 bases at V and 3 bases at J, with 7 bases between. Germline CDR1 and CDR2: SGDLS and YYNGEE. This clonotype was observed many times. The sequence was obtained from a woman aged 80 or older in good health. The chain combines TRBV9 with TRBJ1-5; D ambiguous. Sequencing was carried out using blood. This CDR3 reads CASSATDNQPQHF. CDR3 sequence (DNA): TGTGCCAGCAGCGCCACGGACAATCAGCCCCAGCATTTT.